The clone carrying this T cell receptor (beta chain) has just a few counts. Its antigen is unidentified. This sample is drawn from a study of T-cell memory formation after mild COVID-19. The study, taken as a whole, reports: Clones shrinking from day 15 to 85 showed even CD4/CD8 mixes; later expanders tilted CD4+. Of the contracting clones, CD4+ ones lay mainly in CM and EM, and CD8+ ones in EMRA.

Germline loops: CDR1 DFQATT, CDR2 SNEGSKA (reference sequence). With V trimmed by 1 base and J by 2 bases, 6 bases remained unmatched. The CDR3 contains 15 residues. TCRdb reprocessed the 5' RACE reads with MiXCR, giving one entry per CDR3 protein. The sample lists roughly 120,000 distinct CDR3 sequences, approximately 21% occurring once. The sequence derives from a man younger than 35 who had mild COVID-19 (a few samples of this study predate the infection). Cell type and time point are not known. The chain links TRBV20-1 to TRBJ2-7; 9 bases align to TRBD1. Sequences were obtained from PBMCs or a T cell subset sorted from them (not recorded which). In DNA, the CDR3 is TGCAGTGCTAGAGGGGGGACAGGGCGTCCCTACGAGCAGTACTTC. This gives the protein CSARGGTGRPYEQYF.